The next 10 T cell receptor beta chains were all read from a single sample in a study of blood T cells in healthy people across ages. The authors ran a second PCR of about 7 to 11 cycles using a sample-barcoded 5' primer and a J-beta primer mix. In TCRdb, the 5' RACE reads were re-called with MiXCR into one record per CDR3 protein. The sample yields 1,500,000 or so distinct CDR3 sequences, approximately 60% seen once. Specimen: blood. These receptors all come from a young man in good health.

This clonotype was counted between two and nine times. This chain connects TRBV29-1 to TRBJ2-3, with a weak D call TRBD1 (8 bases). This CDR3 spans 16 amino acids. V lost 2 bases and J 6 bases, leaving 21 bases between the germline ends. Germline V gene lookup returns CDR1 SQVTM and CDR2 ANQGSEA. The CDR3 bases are TGCAGCGTTGAACCCCGACTCGGACAGGGAGGGGATACGCAGTATTTT. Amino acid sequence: CSVEPRLGQGGDTQYF.

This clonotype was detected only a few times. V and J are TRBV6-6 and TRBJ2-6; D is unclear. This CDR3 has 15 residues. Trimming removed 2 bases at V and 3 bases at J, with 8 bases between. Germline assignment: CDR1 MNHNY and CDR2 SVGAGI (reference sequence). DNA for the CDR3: TGTGCCAGCAGTTACCGTAATGATGGGGCCAACGTCCTGACTTTC. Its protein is CASSYRNDGANVLTF.

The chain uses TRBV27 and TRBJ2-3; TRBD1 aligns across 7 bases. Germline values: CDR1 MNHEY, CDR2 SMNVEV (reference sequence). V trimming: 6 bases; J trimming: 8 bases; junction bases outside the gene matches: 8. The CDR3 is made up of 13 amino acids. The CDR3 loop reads CASRLTGVVTQYF. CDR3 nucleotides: TGTGCCAGCAGACTTACAGGGGTTGTTACGCAGTATTTT.

The CDR3 region has the DNA TGTGCCAGCAGCTCAACCCGGACAGGAACGATTAACTATGGCTACACCTTC. Translating gives CASSSTRTGTINYGYTF. The chain joins TRBV7-9 to TRBJ1-2; TRBD1 agrees at 7 bases. Germline CDR1 SEHNR, CDR2 FQNEAQ (reference sequence). The V and J ends lost 4 bases and 1 base, in that order; junction bases with no gene match: 12. The CDR3 has 17 residues. Full variable domain (missing parts from reference TRBV7-9 and TRBJ1-2): DTGVSQNPRHKITKRGQNVTFRCDPISEHNRLYWYRQTLGQGPEFLTYFQNEAQLEKSRLLSDRFSAERPKGSFSTLEIQRTEQGDSAMYLCASSSTRTGTINYGYTFGSGTRLTVV.

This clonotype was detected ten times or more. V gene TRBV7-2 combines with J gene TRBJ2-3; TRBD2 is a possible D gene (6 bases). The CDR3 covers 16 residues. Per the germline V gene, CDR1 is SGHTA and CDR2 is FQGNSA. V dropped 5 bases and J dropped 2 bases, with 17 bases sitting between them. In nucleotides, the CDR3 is TGTGCCAGCAGCGGAGACTATAGCGGTCCCACAGATACGCAGTATTTT. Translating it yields CASSGDYSGPTDTQYF.

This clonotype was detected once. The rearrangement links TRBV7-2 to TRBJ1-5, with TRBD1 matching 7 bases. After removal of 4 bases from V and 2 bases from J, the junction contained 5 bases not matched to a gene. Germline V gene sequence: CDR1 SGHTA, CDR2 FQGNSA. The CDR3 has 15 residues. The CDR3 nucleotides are TGTGCCAGCAGCTGGGGGACAGAACGCAATCAGCCCCAGCATTTT. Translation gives CASSWGTERNQPQHF.

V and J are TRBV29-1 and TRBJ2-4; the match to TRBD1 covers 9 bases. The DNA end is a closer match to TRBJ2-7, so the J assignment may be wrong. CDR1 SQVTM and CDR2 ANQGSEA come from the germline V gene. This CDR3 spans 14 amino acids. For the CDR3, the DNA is TGCAGCGTAGCCGGGACAGGGCCTAACTACGAGCAGTACTTC. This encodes CSVAGTGPNYEQYF.

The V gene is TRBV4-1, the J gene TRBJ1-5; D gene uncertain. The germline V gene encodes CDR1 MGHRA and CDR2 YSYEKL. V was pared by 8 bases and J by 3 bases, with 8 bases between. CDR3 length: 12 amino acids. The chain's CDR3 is CASSGYNQPQHF. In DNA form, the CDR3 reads TGCGCCAGCTCGGGATACAATCAGCCCCAGCATTTT.

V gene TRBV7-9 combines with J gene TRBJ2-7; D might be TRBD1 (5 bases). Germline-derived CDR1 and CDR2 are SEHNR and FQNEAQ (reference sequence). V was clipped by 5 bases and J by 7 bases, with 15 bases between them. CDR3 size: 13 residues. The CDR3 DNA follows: TGTGCCAGCAGCCGTCCCCTAGGGGAAGAGCAGTACTTC. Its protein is CASSRPLGEEQYF.

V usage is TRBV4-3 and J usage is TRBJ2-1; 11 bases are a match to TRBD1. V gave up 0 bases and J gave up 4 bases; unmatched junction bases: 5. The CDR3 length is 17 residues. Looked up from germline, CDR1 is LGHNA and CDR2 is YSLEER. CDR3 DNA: TGCGCCAGCAGCCAAGATAGGACAGGGGGCATATACAATGAGCAGTTCTTC. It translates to CASSQDRTGGIYNEQFF.